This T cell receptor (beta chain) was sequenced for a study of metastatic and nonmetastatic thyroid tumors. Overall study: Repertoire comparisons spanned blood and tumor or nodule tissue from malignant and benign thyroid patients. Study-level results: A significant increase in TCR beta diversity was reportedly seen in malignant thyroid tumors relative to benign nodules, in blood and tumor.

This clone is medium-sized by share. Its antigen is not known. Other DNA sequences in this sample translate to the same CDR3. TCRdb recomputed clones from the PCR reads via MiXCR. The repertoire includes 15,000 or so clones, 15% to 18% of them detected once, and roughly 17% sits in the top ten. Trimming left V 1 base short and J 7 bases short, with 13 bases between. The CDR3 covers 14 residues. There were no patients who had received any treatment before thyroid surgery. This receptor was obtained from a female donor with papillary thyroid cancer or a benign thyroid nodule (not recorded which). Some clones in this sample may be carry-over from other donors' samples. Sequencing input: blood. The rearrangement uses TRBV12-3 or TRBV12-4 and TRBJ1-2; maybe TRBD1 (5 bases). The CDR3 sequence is CASSLVQARGGYTF. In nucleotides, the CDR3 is TGTGCCAGCAGTTTAGTACAGGCCCGCGGTGGCTACACCTTC.